This TCR beta chain originates from a study of cytomegalovirus exposure and HLA in healthy donors. To note about this clone: Its specificity is not known.

This PCR relied on a set of 60 Vbeta primers and 13 Jbeta primers. Sequencing was performed with immunoSEQ multiplex PCR; in TCRdb, only in-frame clones are kept and a portion is missing. This sample has approximately 190,000 clones; more than 80% occur once, and the top ten carry over 2%. CDR3 length: 16 residues. The V segment lost 4 bases and the J segment 5 bases; nucleotides outside the gene matches: 13. Germline V gene sequence: CDR1 SQVTM, CDR2 ANQGSEA. The study, taken as a whole, reports: Indistinguishability led to the exclusion of some V segments, TRBV6-2 and TRBV6-3 included.

The chain has TRBV29-1 and TRBJ2-2, with 7 bases aligning to TRBD1. The specimen was PBMCs. The sequence derives from a woman between 45 and 65 years old in good health and CMV-seropositive. The CDR3 protein is CSVGGPTGTGTGELFF. CDR3 in DNA: TGCAGCGTTGGGGGGCCGACAGGGACGGGGACCGGGGAGCTGTTTTTT.